This is a list of T cell receptor beta chains from one sample in a study of shared clonotypes between healthy human individuals. Clones were read by immunoSEQ multiplex PCR, and TCRdb kept only the in-frame ones, dropping some. The sample holds about 2.4 million clones; over 85% are singletons and the top ten take 0.35% to 0.45%. The sample was naive CD4+ T cells from PBMCs. The receptor set was obtained from a man between 18 and 35 years old in good health. Some clones in this sample may be carry-over from other donors' samples. The CDR3 runs from the conserved cysteine through the conserved F or W. A D gene is named only where the DNA matches it firmly. Size is stated for part of the rows, as once, few or many counts, or as a class when the clone is expanded.

D: -
size: -
V: TRBV27
J: TRBJ2-4
CDR3: CASCMDSQSKNIQYF
DNA: TGTGCCAGCTGTATGGACAGTCAATCCAAAAACATTCAGTACTTC

D: -
size: -
V: TRBV28
J: TRBJ1-5
CDR3: CASSKPNTNRVSNQPQHF
DNA: TGTGCCAGCAGCAAACCTAACACGAACAGGGTTAGCAATCAGCCCCAGCATTTT

D: -
size: -
V: TRBV21-1
J: TRBJ2-7
CDR3: CASSNNRDFSLGDSYYEQYF
DNA: TGTGCCAGCAGCAACAACCGGGACTTCTCCTTAGGGGACTCCTACTACGAGCAGTACTTC

D: -
size: -
V: TRBV9
J: TRBJ2-1
CDR3: CASSPRTQGGYNEQFF
DNA: TGTGCCAGCAGCCCTCGCACGCAGGGGGGGTACAATGAGCAGTTCTTC

D: -
size: -
V: TRBV5-1
J: TRBJ1-3
CDR3: CASSWPTGDSGNTIYF
DNA: TGCGCCAGCAGCTGGCCGACAGGCGACTCTGGAAACACCATATATTTT

D: TRBD1
size: -
V: TRBV27
J: TRBJ1-5
CDR3: CASSPVLGARGPYSNQPQHF
DNA: TGTGCCAGCAGTCCAGTCCTTGGGGCCAGGGGGCCCTATAGCAATCAGCCCCAGCATTTT

D: -
size: -
V: TRBV7-9
J: TRBJ2-5
CDR3: CASSPYQETQYF
DNA: TGTGCCAGCAGCCCCTACCAAGAGACCCAGTACTTC

D: -
size: -
V: TRBV27
J: TRBJ2-7
CDR3: CASSLWGIGPYEQYF
DNA: TGTGCCAGCAGTTTATGGGGAATCGGGCCGTACGAGCAGTACTTC

D: TRBD2
size: -
V: TRBV5-1
J: TRBJ2-7
CDR3: CASSPPSGNYEQYF
DNA: TGCGCCAGCAGCCCGCCTAGCGGGAACTACGAGCAGTACTTC

D: TRBD2
size: once
V: TRBV2
J: TRBJ2-7
CDR3: CASRARGVSRSYEQYF
DNA: TGTGCCAGCAGGGCCCGGGGGGTTTCCCGCTCCTACGAGCAGTACTTC

D: TRBD1
size: -
V: TRBV28
J: TRBJ2-5
CDR3: CASSLTGGQETQYF
DNA: TGTGCCAGCAGTTTAACAGGGGGACAAGAGACCCAGTACTTC

D: -
size: -
V: TRBV9
J: TRBJ2-3
CDR3: CASSVGDTMRTQYF
DNA: TGTGCCAGCAGCGTAGGGGACACCATGAGAACGCAGTATTTT

D: -
size: -
V: TRBV5-1
J: TRBJ2-3
CDR3: CASSEGTGSTDTQYF
DNA: TGCGCCAGCAGCGAAGGTACAGGGAGCACAGATACGCAGTATTTT

D: -
size: -
V: TRBV30
J: TRBJ1-1
CDR3: CAWNGVTEAFF
DNA: TGTGCCTGGAACGGGGTTACTGAAGCTTTCTTT

D: TRBD2
size: -
V: TRBV19
J: TRBJ2-1
CDR3: CASSHRLADTNNEQFF
DNA: TGTGCCAGTAGCCACCGACTAGCGGACACAAACAATGAGCAGTTCTTC

D: -
size: -
V: TRBV7-3
J: TRBJ2-2
CDR3: CASSSGFSTGELFF
DNA: TGTGCCAGCAGCTCAGGGTTTTCCACCGGGGAGCTGTTTTTT

D: -
size: -
V: TRBV27
J: TRBJ2-1
CDR3: CASSLSSREQFF
DNA: TGTGCCAGCAGTTTATCCTCCAGAGAGCAGTTCTTC

D: TRBD1
size: -
V: TRBV18
J: TRBJ2-7
CDR3: CASSLGQGLSYEQYF
DNA: TGTGCCAGCTCACTGGGACAGGGATTATCCTACGAGCAGTACTTC

D: TRBD1
size: -
V: TRBV27
J: TRBJ1-1
CDR3: CASSWGQGAMNTEAFF
DNA: TGTGCCAGCAGTTGGGGACAGGGGGCGATGAACACTGAAGCTTTCTTT

D: -
size: -
V: TRBV5-1
J: TRBJ2-1
CDR3: CATSDPMGNNEQFF
DNA: TGCGCCACCAGCGACCCGATGGGGAACAATGAGCAGTTCTTC

D: -
size: -
V: TRBV11-2
J: TRBJ2-3
CDR3: CASSPTDTQYF
DNA: TGTGCCAGCAGCCCTACAGATACGCAGTATTTT

D: -
size: few
V: TRBV2
J: TRBJ1-5
CDR3: CASSEQGTMWPQHF
DNA: TGTGCCAGCAGTGAACAAGGGACCATGTGGCCCCAGCATTTT

D: -
size: -
V: TRBV27
J: TRBJ2-7
CDR3: CASSLSGPYEQYF
DNA: TGTGCCAGCAGTTTATCGGGACCTTACGAGCAGTACTTC

D: TRBD2
size: -
V: TRBV29-1
J: TRBJ2-1
CDR3: CSVTGLAGGPGYNEQFF
DNA: TGCAGCGTTACGGGACTAGCGGGAGGGCCGGGTTACAATGAGCAGTTCTTC

D: -
size: -
V: TRBV28
J: TRBJ1-5
CDR3: CASSFQSRMGPQHF
DNA: TGTGCCAGCAGTTTCCAGTCACGTATGGGGCCCCAGCATTTT

D: -
size: -
V: TRBV7-9
J: TRBJ2-3
CDR3: CASSQDTQYF
DNA: TGTGCCAGCAGCCAAGATACGCAGTATTTT

D: -
size: -
V: TRBV28
J: TRBJ1-4
CDR3: CASSIGRNSNEKLFF
DNA: TGTGCCAGCAGTATTGGACGGAATTCTAATGAAAAACTGTTTTTT

D: TRBD1
size: -
V: TRBV2
J: TRBJ1-5
CDR3: CASSEGTGNQPQHF
DNA: TGTGCCAGCAGTGAGGGGACAGGGAATCAGCCCCAGCATTTT

D: -
size: once
V: TRBV6-6
J: TRBJ2-5
CDR3: CASSYSPGETQYF
DNA: TGTGCCAGCAGTTACTCCCCCGGAGAGACCCAGTACTTC

D: -
size: -
V: TRBV11-2
J: TRBJ1-1
CDR3: CASSPRRSAEAFF
DNA: TGTGCCAGCAGCCCTCGCCGGTCGGCAGAAGCTTTCTTT

D: -
size: -
V: TRBV25-1
J: TRBJ2-7
CDR3: CASQRGGGRSSYEQYF
DNA: TGTGCCAGCCAAAGGGGGGGCGGACGGAGCTCCTACGAGCAGTACTTC

D: TRBD1
size: -
V: TRBV7-2
J: TRBJ1-2
CDR3: CASSLGQGSYGYTF
DNA: TGTGCCAGCAGCTTAGGACAGGGTAGCTATGGCTACACCTTC

D: -
size: -
V: TRBV28
J: TRBJ1-4
CDR3: CASSLPHNEKLFF
DNA: TGTGCCAGCAGCCTGCCCCATAATGAAAAACTGTTTTTT

D: -
size: -
V: TRBV6-1
J: TRBJ2-7
CDR3: CASSEALLGASYEQYF
DNA: TGTGCCAGCAGTGAAGCGCTATTAGGGGCTTCCTACGAGCAGTACTTC

D: TRBD2
size: once
V: TRBV10-1
J: TRBJ2-7
CDR3: CASSHSGGRSYEQYF
DNA: TGCGCCAGCAGCCATTCGGGAGGTAGATCCTACGAGCAGTACTTC

D: TRBD2
size: -
V: TRBV7-9
J: TRBJ2-2
CDR3: CASPSGRALNTGELFF
DNA: TGTGCCAGCCCTAGCGGGAGGGCCCTGAACACCGGGGAGCTGTTTTTT

D: -
size: -
V: TRBV5-6
J: TRBJ2-6
CDR3: CASSPLTGANVLTF
DNA: TGTGCCAGCAGCCCCCTAACTGGGGCCAACGTCCTGACTTTC

D: TRBD2
size: -
V: TRBV5-1
J: TRBJ2-3
CDR3: CASSLGLAGGISTDTQYF
DNA: TGCGCCAGCAGCTTGGGACTAGCGGGAGGAATAAGTACAGATACGCAGTATTTT

D: TRBD1
size: -
V: TRBV6-1
J: TRBJ1-5
CDR3: CASDRGGQPQHF
DNA: TGTGCCAGCGACAGGGGCGGTCAGCCCCAGCATTTT

D: -
size: -
V: TRBV6-1
J: TRBJ2-7
CDR3: CASSEGSANSYEQYF
DNA: TGTGCCAGCAGTGAAGGCTCAGCGAACTCCTACGAGCAGTACTTC

D: -
size: -
V: TRBV5-1
J: TRBJ2-3
CDR3: CASSLALGSPSTDTQYF
DNA: TGCGCCAGCAGCTTGGCCTTGGGGAGTCCAAGCACAGATACGCAGTATTTT

D: -
size: -
V: TRBV23-1
J: TRBJ2-2
CDR3: CASIAGELFF
DNA: TGCGCCAGCATCGCCGGGGAGCTGTTTTTT

D: TRBD1
size: -
V: TRBV5-1
J: TRBJ1-5
CDR3: CASSLSGGDNQPQHF
DNA: TGCGCCAGCAGCTTGTCAGGGGGCGACAATCAGCCCCAGCATTTT

D: TRBD1
size: once
V: TRBV4-2
J: TRBJ2-1
CDR3: CASSQLPGQADNEQFF
DNA: TGTGCCAGCAGCCAGCTACCGGGACAGGCAGACAATGAGCAGTTCTTC

D: TRBD1
size: once
V: TRBV2
J: TRBJ1-1
CDR3: CASSSTGTRNTEAFF
DNA: TGTGCCAGCAGTTCGACAGGGACTAGGAACACTGAAGCTTTCTTT

D: -
size: -
V: TRBV4-1
J: TRBJ2-1
CDR3: CASSQPSGRNNEQFF
DNA: TGCGCCAGCAGCCAACCCAGCGGGCGAAACAATGAGCAGTTCTTC

D: TRBD1
size: -
V: TRBV5-8
J: TRBJ2-7
CDR3: CASSLPDRGDYEQYF
DNA: TGTGCCAGCAGCTTACCGGACAGGGGGGACTACGAGCAGTACTTC

D: -
size: -
V: TRBV12-1
J: TRBJ1-6
CDR3: CASSLGDRANF
DNA: TGTGCCAGCAGCTTAGGGGACAGGGCCAACTTT

D: -
size: once
V: TRBV11-2
J: TRBJ1-2
CDR3: CASSFTGKTNYGYTF
DNA: TGTGCCAGCAGCTTCACAGGGAAGACTAACTATGGCTACACCTTC

D: -
size: -
V: TRBV6-1
J: TRBJ1-2
CDR3: CASSEVYGYGYTF
DNA: TGTGCCAGCAGTGAAGTGTACGGCTATGGCTACACCTTC

D: -
size: -
V: TRBV28
J: TRBJ2-1
CDR3: CASSFPPGTARVEQFF
DNA: TGTGCCAGCAGTTTCCCACCCGGGACTGCCCGGGTGGAGCAGTTCTTC

D: TRBD1
size: -
V: TRBV25-1
J: TRBJ2-7
CDR3: CASSEPRTGGVEQYF
DNA: TGTGCCAGCAGTGAGCCGCGGACAGGGGGCGTAGAGCAGTACTTC

D: -
size: -
V: TRBV29-1
J: TRBJ2-7
CDR3: CSVRSSYEQYF
DNA: TGCAGCGTTCGAAGCTCCTACGAGCAGTACTTC

D: -
size: -
V: TRBV15
J: TRBJ1-1
CDR3: CATSRVGRAGAFF
DNA: TGTGCCACCAGCAGAGTGGGGCGAGCAGGAGCTTTCTTT

D: TRBD1
size: -
V: TRBV5-1
J: TRBJ2-1
CDR3: CASSLGGRGNYNEQFF
DNA: TGCGCCAGCAGCTTAGGGGGCCGAGGAAACTACAATGAGCAGTTCTTC

D: -
size: -
V: TRBV27
J: TRBJ1-2
CDR3: CASSQVGGGYGYTF
DNA: TGTGCCAGCAGTCAAGTAGGTGGCGGTTATGGCTACACCTTC

D: -
size: -
V: TRBV7-9
J: TRBJ1-4
CDR3: CASSAEGTINEKLFF
DNA: TGTGCCAGCAGCGCCGAAGGGACAATTAATGAAAAACTGTTTTTT

D: -
size: -
V: TRBV14
J: TRBJ1-2
CDR3: CASSQGRIGTGYYGYTF
DNA: TGTGCCAGCAGCCAAGGGAGGATTGGTACAGGGTATTATGGCTACACCTTC

D: -
size: -
V: TRBV5-5
J: TRBJ1-2
CDR3: CASSLGPRSMGNYGYTF
DNA: TGTGCCAGCAGCTTGGGCCCTCGTTCAATGGGCAACTATGGCTACACCTTC